Shown below are 7 T cell receptor beta chains from a single sample sequenced in a study of memory CD4+ T cells and cytomegalovirus serostatus. TCRdb's copy holds only in-frame clones and misses some; the assay was immunoSEQ multiplex PCR. The sample has 48,000 or so clones; just under 80% are singletons. Single viable CD3+CD4+CD8-CD45RO+ cells were sorted as the memory CD4+ T cells. Sequences were obtained from memory CD4+ T cells from blood. These receptors were obtained from an adult in good health and CMV-seronegative.

The chain uses TRBV28 and TRBJ1-5, with a weak D call TRBD1 (6 bases). V lost 7 bases, J lost 6 bases, and 25 bases lay in between. CDR1 is MDHEN and CDR2 is SYDVKM in the germline V gene. This CDR3 is built from 17 residues. CDR3 sequence reads: CASNSPGLRGGGQPQHF. In DNA form, the CDR3 reads TGTGCCAGCAATTCTCCCGGCTTACGAGGAGGGGGTCAGCCCCAGCATTTT.

The chain couples TRBV28 to TRBJ2-3, with TRBD2 matching 7 bases. Unmatched junction bases numbered 5, after V lost 2 bases and J lost 6 bases. Germline V gene data show CDR1 as MDHEN and CDR2 as SYDVKM. This CDR3 is built from 14 residues. This CDR3 reads CASSLGGESDTQYF. The CDR3 bases are TGTGCCAGCAGTTTAGGGGGGGAATCGGATACGCAGTATTTT.

The V call is TRBV25-1, the J call TRBJ1-1; no reliable D call. The CDR3 contains 13 residues. CDR1 is MGHDK and CDR2 is SYGVNS in the germline V gene. V lost 0 bases to trimming and J lost 1 base, with 3 bases between them. CDR3 coding DNA: TGTGCCAGCAGTGAATACAGGAACACTGAAGCTTTCTTT. Residues: CASSEYRNTEAFF.

J is TRBJ2-3 and V is TRBV6-6; D possibly matches TRBD1 or TRBD2 (5 bases each). The CDR3 runs to 13 residues. Germline-derived CDR1 and CDR2 are MNHNY and SVGAGI (reference sequence). Deletions cut 6 bases from V and 0 bases from J, with 7 bases between. In nucleotides, the CDR3 is TGTGCCAGCAGACGGGACAGCACAGATACGCAGTATTTT. Encoded protein: CASRRDSTDTQYF.

The chain links TRBV5-1 to TRBJ2-3, with 9 nucleotides matching TRBD2. Germline values: CDR1 SGHRS, CDR2 YFSETQ. The CDR3 extends over 17 amino acids. The V gene end was trimmed by 0 bases and the J gene end by 6 bases; junction bases not matched to a gene: 11. In nucleotides, the CDR3 is TGCGCCAGCAGCTTGGTCGGACTAGCGCTTCGTGCGGATACGCAGTATTTT. Its translation: CASSLVGLALRADTQYF.

The chain recombines TRBV5-1 with TRBJ1-4; 9 bases are a match to TRBD1. The junction had 11 bases not matched to a gene; V was cut back by 3 bases and J by 8 bases. Germline CDR1 is SGHRS and CDR2 is YFSETQ. The CDR3 is 16 residues long. This CDR3 is CASSYGLGQGTEKLFF. DNA for the CDR3: TGCGCCAGCAGCTATGGACTCGGACAGGGGACCGAAAAACTGTTTTTT.

This clone was detected a few times. This chain joins TRBV27 and TRBJ1-2, with a tentative D call TRBD1 (5 bases). The germline V and J ends were trimmed by 3 bases and 4 bases, with 15 bases remaining between them. In germline, CDR1 is MNHEY, CDR2 SMNVEV (reference sequence). The CDR3 totals 15 residues. Here the CDR3 DNA reads TGTGCCAGCAGTTTGGTCGGGGGGTCGGCCTATGGCTACACCTTC. This sequence encodes CASSLVGGSAYGYTF.